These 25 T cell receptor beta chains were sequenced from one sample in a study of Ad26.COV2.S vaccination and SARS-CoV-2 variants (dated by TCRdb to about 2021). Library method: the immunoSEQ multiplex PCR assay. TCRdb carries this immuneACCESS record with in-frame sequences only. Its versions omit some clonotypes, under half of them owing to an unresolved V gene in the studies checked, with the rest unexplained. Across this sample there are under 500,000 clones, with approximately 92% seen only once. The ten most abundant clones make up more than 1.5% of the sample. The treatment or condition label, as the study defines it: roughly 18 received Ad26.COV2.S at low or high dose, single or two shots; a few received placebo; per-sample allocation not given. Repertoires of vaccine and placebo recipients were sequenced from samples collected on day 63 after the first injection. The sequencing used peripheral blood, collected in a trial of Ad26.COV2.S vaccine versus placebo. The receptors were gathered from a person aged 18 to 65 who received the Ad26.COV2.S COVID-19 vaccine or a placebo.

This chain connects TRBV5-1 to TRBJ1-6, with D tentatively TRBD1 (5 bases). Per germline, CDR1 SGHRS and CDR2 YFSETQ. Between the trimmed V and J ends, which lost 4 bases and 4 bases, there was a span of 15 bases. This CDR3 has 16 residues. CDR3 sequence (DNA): TGCGCCAGCAGCCCTGGGGACTACGTGTATAATTCACCCCTCCACTTT. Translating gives CASSPGDYVYNSPLHF.

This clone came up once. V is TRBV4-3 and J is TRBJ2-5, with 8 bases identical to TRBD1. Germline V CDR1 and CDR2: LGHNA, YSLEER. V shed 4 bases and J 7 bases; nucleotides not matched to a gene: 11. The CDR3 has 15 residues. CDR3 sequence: CASSRGFDRGGTQYF. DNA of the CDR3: TGCGCCAGCAGCCGGGGCTTTGACAGGGGTGGGACCCAGTACTTC.

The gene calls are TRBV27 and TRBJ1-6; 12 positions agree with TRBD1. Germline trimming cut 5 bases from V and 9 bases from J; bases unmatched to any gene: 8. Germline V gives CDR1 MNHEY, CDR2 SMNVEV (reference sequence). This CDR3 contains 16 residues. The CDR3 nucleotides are TGTGCCAGCAGTACCCGGGACAGGGGGCTTGGTTCACCCCTCCACTTT. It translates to CASSTRDRGLGSPLHF.

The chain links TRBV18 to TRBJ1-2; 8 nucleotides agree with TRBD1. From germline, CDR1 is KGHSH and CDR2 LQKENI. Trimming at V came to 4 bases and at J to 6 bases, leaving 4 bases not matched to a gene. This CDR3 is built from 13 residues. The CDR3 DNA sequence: TGTGCCAGCTCACTGCAGGGGGCGGATGGCTACACCTTC. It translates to CASSLQGADGYTF.

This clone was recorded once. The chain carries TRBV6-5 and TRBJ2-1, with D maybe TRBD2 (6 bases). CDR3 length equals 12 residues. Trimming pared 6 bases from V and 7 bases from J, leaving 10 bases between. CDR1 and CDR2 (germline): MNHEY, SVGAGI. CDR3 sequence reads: CASSGLANEQFF. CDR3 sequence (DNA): TGTGCCAGCAGCGGTCTAGCGAATGAGCAGTTCTTC.

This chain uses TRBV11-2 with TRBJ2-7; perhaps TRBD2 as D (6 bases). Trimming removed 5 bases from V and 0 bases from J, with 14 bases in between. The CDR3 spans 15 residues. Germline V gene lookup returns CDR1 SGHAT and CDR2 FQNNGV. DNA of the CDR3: TGTGCCAGCAGCAGTAAGACAGCGGGCTCCTACGAGCAGTACTTC. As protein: CASSSKTAGSYEQYF.

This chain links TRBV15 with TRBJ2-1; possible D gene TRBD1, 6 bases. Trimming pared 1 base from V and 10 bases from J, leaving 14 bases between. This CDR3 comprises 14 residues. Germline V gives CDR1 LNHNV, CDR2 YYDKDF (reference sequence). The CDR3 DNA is TGTGCCACCAGCAGAGTTGGGGGACACTGGGAGCAGTTCTTC. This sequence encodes CATSRVGGHWEQFF.

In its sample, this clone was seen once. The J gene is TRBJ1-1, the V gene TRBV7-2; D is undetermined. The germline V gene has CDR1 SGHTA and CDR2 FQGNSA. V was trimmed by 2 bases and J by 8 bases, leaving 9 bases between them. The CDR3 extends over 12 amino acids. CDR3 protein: CASSLYQSEAFF. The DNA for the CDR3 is TGTGCCAGCAGCTTATACCAGAGCGAAGCTTTCTTT.

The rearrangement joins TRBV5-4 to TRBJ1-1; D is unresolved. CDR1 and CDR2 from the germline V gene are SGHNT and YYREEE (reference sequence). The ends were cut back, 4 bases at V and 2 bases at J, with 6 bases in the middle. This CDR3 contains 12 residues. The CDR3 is CASSQKNTEAFF. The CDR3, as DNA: TGTGCCAGCAGCCAAAAAAACACTGAAGCTTTCTTT.

The CDR3 DNA reads TGTGCCAGCTCACCACCGGGCAGGTTAAATGAAAAACTGTTTTTT. Translating gives CASSPPGRLNEKLFF. The chain combines TRBV18 with TRBJ1-4; no firm D call. Germline V CDR1 and CDR2: KGHSH, LQKENI. The CDR3 extends over 15 amino acids. The germline V and J ends were trimmed by 0 bases and 5 bases, with 10 bases remaining between them.

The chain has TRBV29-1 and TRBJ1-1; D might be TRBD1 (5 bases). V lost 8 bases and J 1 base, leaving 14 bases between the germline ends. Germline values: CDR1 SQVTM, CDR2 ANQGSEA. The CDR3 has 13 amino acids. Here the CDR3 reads CSTPGLGNTEAFF. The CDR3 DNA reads TGCAGCACTCCGGGACTCGGGAACACTGAAGCTTTCTTT.

CDR3 protein: CASSPGTNYQETQYF. Written as DNA, the CDR3 is TGTGCCAGCAGTCCAGGAACAAACTACCAAGAGACCCAGTACTTC. This chain joins TRBV28 and TRBJ2-5; D gene unclear. Germline-derived CDR1 and CDR2 are MDHEN and SYDVKM. The CDR3 consists of 15 residues. Trimming removed 5 bases from V and 0 bases from J, with 13 bases in between.

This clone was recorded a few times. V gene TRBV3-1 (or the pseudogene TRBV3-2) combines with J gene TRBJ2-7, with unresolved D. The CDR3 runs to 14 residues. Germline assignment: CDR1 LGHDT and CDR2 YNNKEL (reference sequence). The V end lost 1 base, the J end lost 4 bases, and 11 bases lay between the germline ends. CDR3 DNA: TGTGCCAGCAGCCAAGTAGGGCCTGTTTACGAGCAGTACTTC. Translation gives CASSQVGPVYEQYF.

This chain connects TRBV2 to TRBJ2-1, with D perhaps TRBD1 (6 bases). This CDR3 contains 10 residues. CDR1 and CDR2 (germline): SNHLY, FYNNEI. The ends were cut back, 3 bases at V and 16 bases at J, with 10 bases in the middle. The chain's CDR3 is CASSEGHFFF. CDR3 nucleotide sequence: TGTGCCAGCAGTGAGGGACACTTTTTCTTC.

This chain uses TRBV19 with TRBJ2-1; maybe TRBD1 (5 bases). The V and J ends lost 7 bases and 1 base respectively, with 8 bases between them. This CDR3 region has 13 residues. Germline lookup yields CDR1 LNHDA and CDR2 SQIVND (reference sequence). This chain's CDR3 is CASKDTSYNEQFF. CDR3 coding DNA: TGTGCCAGTAAGGACACTTCCTACAATGAGCAGTTCTTC.

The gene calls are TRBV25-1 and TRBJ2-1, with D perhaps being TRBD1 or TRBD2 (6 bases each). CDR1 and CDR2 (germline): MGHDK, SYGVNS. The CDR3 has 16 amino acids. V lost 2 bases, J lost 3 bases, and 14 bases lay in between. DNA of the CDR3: TGTGCCAGCAGTGAAATGTGGGGGGCGCTCTACAATGAGCAGTTCTTC. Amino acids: CASSEMWGALYNEQFF.

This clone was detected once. This CDR3 is CASSQGSGPGRAGELFF. The CDR3 DNA reads as TGCGCCAGCAGCCAGGGCAGCGGGCCAGGGCGGGCCGGGGAGCTGTTTTTT. This rearrangement joins TRBV4-3 to TRBJ2-2; the D gene is possibly TRBD2 (6 bases). The length of the CDR3 is 17 residues. V was shortened by 3 bases and J by 6 bases, with 20 bases between the two germline ends. The V gene's germline CDR1 is LGHNA and CDR2 YSLEER.

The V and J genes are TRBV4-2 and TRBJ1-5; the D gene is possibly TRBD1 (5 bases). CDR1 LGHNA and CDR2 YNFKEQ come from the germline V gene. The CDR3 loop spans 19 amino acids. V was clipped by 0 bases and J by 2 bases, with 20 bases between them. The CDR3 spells CASSQDPLPGRAGNQPQHF. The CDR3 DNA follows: TGTGCCAGCAGCCAAGATCCCCTCCCGGGCAGGGCCGGCAATCAGCCCCAGCATTTT.

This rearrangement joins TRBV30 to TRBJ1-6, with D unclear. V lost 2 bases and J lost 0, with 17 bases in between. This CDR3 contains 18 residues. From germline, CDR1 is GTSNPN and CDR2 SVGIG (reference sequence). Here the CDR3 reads CAWSLFGRGVSYNSPLHF. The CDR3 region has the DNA TGTGCCTGGAGTTTGTTTGGGCGGGGAGTCTCCTATAATTCACCCCTCCACTTT.

CDR3 sequence: CASSQQTGDYGYTF. The CDR3 DNA follows: TGCGCCAGCAGCCAACAAACAGGGGACTATGGCTACACCTTC. The chain links TRBV4-3 to TRBJ1-2, with 7 bases fitting TRBD1. Germline trimming cut 2 bases from V and 3 bases from J; bases unmatched to any gene: 3. Germline-derived CDR1 and CDR2 are LGHNA and YSLEER. The CDR3 spans 14 residues.

CDR3 nucleotide sequence: TGTGCCAGCAGCTTGTTTGCAGGGGAGACCCAGTACTTC. Translated, it gives CASSLFAGETQYF. The chain has TRBV5-6 and TRBJ2-5, with a tentative D call TRBD1 (5 bases). Germline lookup yields CDR1 SGHDT and CDR2 YYEEEE. Trimming shortened V by 1 base and J by 5 bases, and 9 bases separated the two germline ends. The CDR3 extends over 13 amino acids.

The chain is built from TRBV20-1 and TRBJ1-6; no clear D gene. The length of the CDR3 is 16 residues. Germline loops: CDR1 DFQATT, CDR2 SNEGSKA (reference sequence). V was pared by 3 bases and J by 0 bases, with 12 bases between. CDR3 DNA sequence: TGCAGTGCTAGTATTGTTGTGAGCTCCTATAATTCACCCCTCCACTTT. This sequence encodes CSASIVVSSYNSPLHF.

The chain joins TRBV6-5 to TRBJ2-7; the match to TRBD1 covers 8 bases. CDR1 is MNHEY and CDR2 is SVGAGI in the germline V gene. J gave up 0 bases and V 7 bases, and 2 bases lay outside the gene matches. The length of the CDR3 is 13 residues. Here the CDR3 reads CASIGQGSYEQYF. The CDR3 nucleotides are TGTGCCAGCATTGGACAGGGCTCCTACGAGCAGTACTTC.

CDR3 sequence reads: CASRSGVYEKLFF. CDR3 in DNA: TGTGCCAGCAGGTCAGGGGTATATGAAAAACTGTTTTTT. The chain has TRBV28 and TRBJ1-4; weak D call: TRBD1 (6 bases). This CDR3 region has 13 residues. Germline V lookup: CDR1 MDHEN, CDR2 SYDVKM. The V end lost 6 bases, the J end lost 6 bases, and 11 bases lay between the germline ends.

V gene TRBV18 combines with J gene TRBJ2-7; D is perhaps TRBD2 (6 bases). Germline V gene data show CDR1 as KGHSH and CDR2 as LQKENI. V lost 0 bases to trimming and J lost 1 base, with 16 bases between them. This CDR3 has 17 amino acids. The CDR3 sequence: CASSPPGWREFSYEQYF. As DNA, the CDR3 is TGTGCCAGCTCACCACCGGGTTGGAGGGAATTTTCCTACGAGCAGTACTTC.